Ten or more counts support the clone carrying this T cell receptor (beta chain). This sample is drawn from a study of Graves' ophthalmopathy and Graves' hyperthyroidism. Trimming pared 7 bases from V and 1 base from J, leaving 11 bases between. CDR1 is MDHEN and CDR2 is SYDVKM in the germline V gene. The CDR3 runs 13 residues. Other autoimmune diseases, uncontrolled infections, pregnancy or lactation ruled patients out of participation. The authors amplified TCR beta CDR3 regions from RNA transcripts. A first-round RT-PCR used HTBI primers, followed by a second-round multiplex PCR. MiXCR, applied by TCRdb to the multiplex PCR reads, yields one record per CDR3 protein. The data show 200,000 to 250,000 distinct CDR3 sequences, around 30% seen once.

This chain uses TRBV28 with TRBJ2-7; D is perhaps TRBD2 (6 bases). Source material: peripheral blood. The receptor's source is a man aged 45-60 years with Graves' ophthalmopathy. The CDR3 protein is CASTTGTSYEQYF. CDR3 coding DNA: TGTGCCAGCACTACTGGGACTTCCTACGAGCAGTACTTC.